This note documents a single T cell receptor (beta chain) sequence. Its antigen is undetermined. Every bit of the isolated RNA underwent reverse transcription, so sequencing read expressed TCRB transcripts. Naive, central memory and regulatory T cell samples averaged roughly 3.5 million reads. TCRdb's copy holds only in-frame clones and misses some; the assay was immunoSEQ multiplex PCR. The repertoire consists of around 250,000 clones, with around 65% occurring once and the leading ten covering approximately 0.05%. This sample was included in a study of beta chain features in type 1 diabetes. The study, taken as a whole, reports: Resolution of whether HLA type affects TCRB rearrangement was not achieved here. Insertions at VDJ junctions were less frequent in type 1 diabetes patients. These patients also deleted more nucleotides at the same junctions.

Sorting based on CD45RO/CCR7/CD25/CD127/CD95/CD27 separated CD4+ naive, central memory, regulatory and stem cell-like memory cells. Germline V CDR1 and CDR2: SQVTM, ANQGSEA. The CDR3 has 13 amino acids. V shed 6 bases and J 0 bases; nucleotides not matched to a gene: 3. Sequences were obtained from naive CD4+ T cells from blood. This receptor was taken from a man aged 25 to 45 in good health. The chain employs TRBV29-1 and TRBJ2-5; 8 nucleotides match TRBD2. CDR3 nucleotide sequence: TGCAGCGTGAGGCGGGGGGACCAAGAGACCCAGTACTTC. It codes for CSVRRGDQETQYF.